This T cell receptor beta chain was profiled in a study of control samples from healthy donors and cancer patients. Profiling relied on immunoSEQ multiplex PCR, and the TCRdb table lists in-frame clones only, not all of them. Among roughly 100,000 clones listed, about 91% were seen once. Germline assignment: CDR1 MNHEY and CDR2 SMNVEV (reference sequence). Trimming removed 6 bases from V and 0 bases from J; junction bases left unmatched: 14. The CDR3 is 20 residues long. Sequences were obtained from blood. The receptor was isolated from a man aged 30 to 39 in good health. The rearrangement links TRBV27 to TRBJ2-2, with TRBD2 matching 12 bases. The CDR3 sequence: CASSLGPGLAGKSNTGELFF. The CDR3 DNA reads as TGTGCCAGCAGCCTTGGACCAGGACTAGCGGGAAAATCGAACACCGGGGAGCTGTTTTTT.